Listed below are T cell receptor beta chains from one sample, sequenced in a study of cytomegalovirus exposure and HLA in healthy donors. Method: immunoSEQ multiplex PCR; TCRdb's copy keeps in-frame clones and lacks some. The profile shows roughly 30,000 clones, approximately 90% of them singletons. Sequenced input: PBMCs. The receptors were sampled from a boy under 18 in good health and CMV-seronegative. Both conserved end residues are trimmed from each CDR3. Each record gives: J gene, V gene, D gene, CDR3 protein. D genes are given only for firm matches.

>TRBJ1-3|TRBV6-1|TRBD1
ASSDWWGRGLFGNTIY
>TRBJ1-4|TRBV28|-
ASSPQGDSEKLF
>TRBJ2-7|TRBV6-5|-
ASSYSLAGDFYEQY
>TRBJ1-2|TRBV7-2|-
ASSLSTGDYGYT
>TRBJ1-5|TRBV7-8|-
ASSFLQGSNQPQH
>TRBJ1-2|TRBV6-6|TRBD1
ASRPPDRGNGYT
>TRBJ2-7|TRBV9|TRBD2
ASSVAASGAYEQY
>TRBJ2-3|TRBV27|TRBD2
ASSLGEGYADTQY
>TRBJ2-1|TRBV15|-
ATSRDTGSNEQF
>TRBJ1-5|TRBV19|TRBD1
ASSIDPGGAGQPQH
>TRBJ2-7|TRBV21-1|-
ASSAPGHLYEQY
>TRBJ1-6|TRBV5-4|TRBD1
ASSGTGASSYNSPLH
>TRBJ1-5|TRBV6-6|-
ASSYAGMDQPQH
>-|TRBV7-9|-
ATRDLDNYEQY
>TRBJ1-2|TRBV7-9|-
ASSLAGFANYGYT
>TRBJ2-3|TRBV7-9|TRBD2
ASSLLTAGGTYGTDTQY
>TRBJ2-1|TRBV6-6|-
ASSSSIREPYNEQF
>TRBJ2-7|TRBV4-1|TRBD1
ASSQLAGGQSSYEQY
>TRBJ1-1|TRBV6-5|TRBD1
ASSYSRTGDTEAF
>TRBJ2-1|TRBV4-3|-
ASSQLRELYLDEQF
>TRBJ2-7|TRBV21-1|-
ASSSGLSYEQY
>TRBJ2-2|TRBV18|TRBD1
ASSSDRDYTGELF
>TRBJ2-7|TRBV7-2|-
ASSTTPGAYYEQY
>TRBJ2-3|TRBV5-8|-
ASSRIHGFSTDTQY
>TRBJ1-2|TRBV7-8|TRBD1
ASSLGPPGGRGYT
>TRBJ1-2|TRBV4-1|-
ASSQDRSGGGYGYT
>TRBJ1-1|TRBV21-1|-
ASSPRRGFTEAF
>TRBJ2-1|TRBV4-3|-
ASSPRRGYEQF
>TRBJ2-1|TRBV7-6|TRBD2
ASSLSGGTTEQF
>TRBJ2-1|TRBV7-2|TRBD1
ASSARLGQPSYNEQF
>TRBJ2-5|TRBV18|-
ASSRDLPKFETQY
>TRBJ2-2|TRBV5-1|TRBD2
ASSGLAGLNTGELF
>TRBJ1-1|TRBV7-9|-
ASSLEGPGVAGDTEAF
>TRBJ1-2|TRBV4-1|-
ASSQVETGDYGYT
>TRBJ2-5|TRBV7-2|-
ASSSYEETQY
>TRBJ1-6|TRBV6-4|-
ASIFGESSYNSPLH
>TRBJ1-2|TRBV19|TRBD1
ASRAAFAGGYGYT
>TRBJ2-2|TRBV6-5|-
ASRQGGQEVGELF
>TRBJ1-1|TRBV5-6|TRBD1
ASSLGTGGGTEAF